This paragraph covers one T cell receptor beta chain sequence. Its specificity is not known. The data were produced by immunoSEQ multiplex PCR, yet TCRdb's version contains in-frame clones alone and is incomplete. The repertoire holds around 40,000 clones, with roughly 82% as singletons. This entry belongs to a study of a mutant IDH1 vaccine in newly diagnosed glioma. Study as a whole: Previous treatment comprised radiotherapy, temozolomide, or both, mostly both.

The study, taken as a whole, reports: Immune responses induced by the vaccine were seen in roughly 93% of patients, spanning multiple MHC alleles.

Time point reported: week 47, end of study. In the vaccine, a single dose held 300 ug of the mutant IDH1 20-mer peptide, along with topical imiquimod. This receptor was taken from a man aged 18 to 35 with glioma. Some clones in this sample may be carry-over from other donors' samples. Sequenced material: PBMCs, taken from a glioma patient whose treatment included an IDH1 peptide vaccine.

CDR3 nucleotides: TGCGCCAGCACTGGATGGGACACAGGGACGAACACTGAAGCTTTCTTT. This sequence encodes CASTGWDTGTNTEAFF. The chain is built from TRBV10-1 and TRBJ1-1; weak D call: TRBD1 (6 bases). There are 16 residues in the CDR3. Germline values: CDR1 WNHNN, CDR2 SYGVQD (reference sequence). Trimming left V 7 bases short and J 1 base short, with 19 bases between.